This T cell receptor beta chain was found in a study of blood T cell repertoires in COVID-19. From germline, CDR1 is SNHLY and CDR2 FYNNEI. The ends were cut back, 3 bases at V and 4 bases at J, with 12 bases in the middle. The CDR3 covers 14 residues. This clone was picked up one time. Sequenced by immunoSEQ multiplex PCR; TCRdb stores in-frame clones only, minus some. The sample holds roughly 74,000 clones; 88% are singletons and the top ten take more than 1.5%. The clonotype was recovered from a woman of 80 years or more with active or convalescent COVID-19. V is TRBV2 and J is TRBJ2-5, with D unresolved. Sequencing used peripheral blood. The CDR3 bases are TGTGCCAGCAGTGAGGCGGTGGTTAGAGAGACCCAGTACTTC. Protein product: CASSEAVVRETQYF.